The rows below give T cell receptor beta chains drawn from one sample of a study of shared clonotypes between healthy human individuals. TCRdb keeps only in-frame clones here, not all; method: immunoSEQ multiplex PCR. Of about 560,000 clones listed, around 76% are singletons. Sequenced material: PBMCs. The receptors derive from a woman aged 40 to 50 in good health. Some clones in this sample may be carry-over from other donors' samples. The CDR3 runs from the conserved cysteine through the conserved F or W. Fields, in order: J gene, D gene, V gene, clone size, CDR3 protein, CDR3 DNA. A D gene is named only where the DNA matches it firmly. The size of a clone is reported for some rows only, either as once, few or many, or as a class for expanded clones.

TRBJ2-3 NA TRBV28 NA CASRPPQGSTDTQYF TGTGCCAGCAGACCTCCGCAGGGCAGCACAGATACGCAGTATTTT
TRBJ1-1 NA TRBV4-2 NA CASSQDSAANTEAFF TGTGCCAGCAGCCAAGATTCCGCAGCGAACACTGAAGCTTTCTTT
TRBJ2-6 NA TRBV7-6 NA CASSPETSGANVLTF TGTGCCAGCAGCCCTGAGACCTCTGGGGCCAACGTCCTGACTTTC
TRBJ2-1 NA TRBV27 NA CASSALGQGEYNEQFF TGTGCCAGCAGCGCCTTGGGGCAGGGTGAATACAATGAGCAGTTCTTC
TRBJ2-3 TRBD2 TRBV7-2 NA CASSGTSGGKTDTQYF TGTGCCAGCAGTGGGACTAGCGGGGGGAAGACAGATACGCAGTATTTT
TRBJ2-2 TRBD2 TRBV19 NA CASSRTGGPTTGELFF TGTGCCAGTAGTAGGACGGGAGGGCCTACCACCGGGGAGCTGTTTTTT
TRBJ2-3 NA TRBV5-4 NA CASSFARVQW TGTGCCAGCAGTTTTGCACGGGTGCAATGG
TRBJ1-5 NA TRBV11-1 once CASSLRGNQPQHF TGTGCCAGCAGCTTACGGGGGAATCAGCCCCAGCATTTT
TRBJ1-1 NA TRBV29-1 NA CSGLQGVNTEAFF TGCAGCGGCCTACAGGGAGTGAACACTGAAGCTTTCTTT
TRBJ2-6 TRBD2 TRBV30 once CAWKGLVGSSGANVLTF TGTGCCTGGAAGGGACTAGTGGGAAGCTCTGGGGCCAACGTCCTGACTTTC
TRBJ1-2 NA TRBV28 NA CAGGGPSGDGYTF TGTGCCGGGGGCGGACCGTCGGGGGATGGCTACACCTTC